This entry lists 6 T cell receptor beta chains sequenced from one sample in a study of T cells in narcolepsy. Generated by immunoSEQ multiplex PCR, the TCRdb table keeps only in-frame clones and is missing some. The data hold approximately 16,000 clones, with 55% to 75% observed a single time. Sequencing used CD45RA- memory CD8+ T cells from PBMCs. These receptors all come from a human donor with narcolepsy.

The chain combines TRBV5-6 with TRBJ1-1; perhaps TRBD1 as D (6 bases). V was clipped by 4 bases and J by 0 bases, with 7 bases between them. Germline V gives CDR1 SGHDT, CDR2 YYEEEE. CDR3 length: 13 amino acids. In DNA, the CDR3 is TGTGCCAGCAGCCAGGGGTTGAACACTGAAGCTTTCTTT. Protein sequence: CASSQGLNTEAFF.

On this clone itself: This sample also contains other DNA sequences that code for the same CDR3. As DNA, the CDR3 is TGTGCCAGCAGCTTCGGAACAGATACGCAGTATTTT. It encodes CASSFGTDTQYF. The rearrangement joins TRBV5-6 to TRBJ2-3; D remains unclear. Trimming shortened V by 2 bases and J by 3 bases, and 4 bases separated the two germline ends. The germline V gene has CDR1 SGHDT and CDR2 YYEEEE. The CDR3 sequence is 12 residues long.

The chain carries TRBV15 and TRBJ2-5, with D uncertain. The DNA end lines up better with TRBJ2-7; the J call may be wrong. CDR1 is LNHNV, CDR2 YYDKDF, per germline (reference sequence). This CDR3 comprises 14 residues. CDR3 sequence: CATSSLNDSYEQYF. CDR3 DNA sequence: TGTGCCACCAGCAGCCTAAACGACTCCTACGAGCAGTACTTC.

For this clone: The sample holds other DNA sequences that translate to the same CDR3. The chain carries TRBV9 and TRBJ2-7; D is possibly TRBD1 (6 bases). The CDR3 covers 14 residues. The V gene's germline CDR1 is SGDLS and CDR2 YYNGEE. V lost 3 bases and J lost 3, with 13 bases in between. CDR3 nucleotides: TGTGCCAGCAGCGCCTCAGGGGTGGGCTACGAGCAGTACTTC. This gives the protein CASSASGVGYEQYF.

The V call is TRBV2, the J call TRBJ2-5, with 8 bases matching TRBD2. Germline V gives CDR1 SNHLY, CDR2 FYNNEI. V trimming: 4 bases; J trimming: 1 base; junction bases outside the gene matches: 5. The CDR3 consists of 15 residues. This chain's CDR3 is CASSGLATRQETQYF. Here the CDR3 DNA reads TGTGCCAGCAGTGGACTAGCGACCCGCCAAGAGACCCAGTACTTC.

V is TRBV10-2 and J is TRBJ1-1, with 7 bases aligning to TRBD1. Germline V gives CDR1 WSHSY, CDR2 SAAADI. The CDR3 runs 14 residues. The ends lost 6 bases at V and 5 bases at J; junction bases unmatched: 9. The CDR3 region is CASRLDAGGTEAFF. Here the CDR3 DNA reads TGCGCCAGCAGATTAGACGCAGGGGGGACTGAAGCTTTCTTT.